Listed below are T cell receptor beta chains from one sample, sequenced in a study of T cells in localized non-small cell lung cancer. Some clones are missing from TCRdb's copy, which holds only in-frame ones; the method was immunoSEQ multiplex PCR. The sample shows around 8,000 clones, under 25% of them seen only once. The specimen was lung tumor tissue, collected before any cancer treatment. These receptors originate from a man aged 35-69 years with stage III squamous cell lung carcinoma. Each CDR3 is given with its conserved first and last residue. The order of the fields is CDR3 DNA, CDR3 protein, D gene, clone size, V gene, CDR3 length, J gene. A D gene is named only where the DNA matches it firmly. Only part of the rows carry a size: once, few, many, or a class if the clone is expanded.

DNA: TGCGCCGGGCGGTCCGGGACAGGGAACACTGAAGCTTTCTTT
CDR3: CAGRSGTGNTEAFF
D: TRBD1
size: NA
V: TRBV5-1
length: 14
J: TRBJ1-1

DNA: TGCGCCAGCAGCCGAAGACAGTCCCTTCCCTCCTTATCCTACGAGCAGTACTTC
CDR3: CASSRRQSLPSLSYEQYF
D: NA
size: few
V: TRBV1
length: 18
J: TRBJ2-7

DNA: TGTGCCAGCAGTGGCGGGTTCACGGGGGGAGAGACCCAGTACTTC
CDR3: CASSGGFTGGETQYF
D: TRBD2
size: NA
V: TRBV11-3
length: 15
J: TRBJ2-5

DNA: TGTGCCATCACGAGTGCGTCAGGTGAGCAGTTCTTC
CDR3: CAITSASGEQFF
D: NA
size: NA
V: TRBV6-8
length: 12
J: TRBJ2-1

DNA: TGCAGCGTTGAGGGAGGGGACTCCTACAATGAGCAGTTCTTC
CDR3: CSVEGGDSYNEQFF
D: TRBD2
size: NA
V: TRBV29-1
length: 14
J: TRBJ2-1

DNA: TGTGCCAGTAGTGCCAGGGACAGGGGTTACCCAGATACGCAGTATTTT
CDR3: CASSARDRGYPDTQYF
D: TRBD1
size: NA
V: TRBV19
length: 16
J: TRBJ2-3

DNA: TGTGCCAGCTCACTCTCAAGACCCCGAAGCTCCTACAATGAGCAGTTCTTC
CDR3: CASSLSRPRSSYNEQFF
D: NA
size: few
V: TRBV18
length: 17
J: TRBJ2-1

DNA: TGTGCCAGCAGTGCTAACCTTGCCCTGGCCTACAATGAGCAGTTCTTC
CDR3: CASSANLALAYNEQFF
D: NA
size: large
V: TRBV6-8
length: 16
J: TRBJ2-1

DNA: TGTGCCAGCAGCGCTCCCTCTGGGGCCAACGTCCTGACTTTC
CDR3: CASSAPSGANVLTF
D: NA
size: few
V: TRBV9
length: 14
J: TRBJ2-6

DNA: TGTGCCAGCAGTTACCGGAGGGACAGGGGAGCTTCCTACGAGCAGTACTTC
CDR3: CASSYRRDRGASYEQYF
D: TRBD1
size: many
V: TRBV6-8
length: 17
J: TRBJ2-7

DNA: TGTGCCAGCAGTTACGTAGCTAAGAACACTGAAGCTTTCTTT
CDR3: CASSYVAKNTEAFF
D: NA
size: few
V: TRBV6-8
length: 14
J: TRBJ1-1

DNA: TGTGCCAGCAGTCCCTCTGGGGCCAACGTCCTGACTTTC
CDR3: CASSPSGANVLTF
D: NA
size: NA
V: TRBV25-1
length: 13
J: TRBJ2-6